The 28 T cell receptor beta chains listed next were all sequenced from one sample in a study of OX40 agonist ivuxolimab in advanced cancers. Here immunoSEQ multiplex PCR was the method, and the copy in TCRdb shows in-frame clones only, minus some. The table shows tens of thousands of clones, with more than 75% occurring only once. The sample here was CD4+ or CD8+ T cells sorted from blood, taken in a trial of the OX40 agonist ivuxolimab. These receptors were taken from an adult with an advanced solid tumor such as melanoma, head and neck, liver or kidney cancer.

The chain is built from TRBV10-3 and TRBJ2-3, with a weak D call TRBD2 (7 bases). This CDR3 comprises 14 residues. V dropped 7 bases and J dropped 6 bases, with 17 bases sitting between them. CDR1 is ENHRY, CDR2 SYGVKD, per germline. The DNA of the CDR3 is TGTGCCATCACCCAATCGGCGGGGGCGGATACGCAGTATTTT. Its translation: CAITQSAGADTQYF.

The chain carries TRBV27 and TRBJ2-1, with 7 bases aligning to TRBD1. Trimming at V came to 4 bases and at J to 7 bases, leaving 7 bases not matched to a gene. The V gene's germline CDR1 is MNHEY and CDR2 SMNVEV (reference sequence). This CDR3 contains 14 residues. In nucleotides, the CDR3 is TGTGCCAGCAGTTCGCAGGGGGTGAGGAATGAGCAGTTCTTC. As protein: CASSSQGVRNEQFF.

The gene calls are TRBV5-4 and TRBJ2-3, with D maybe TRBD2 (6 bases). The V gene lost 6 bases and the J gene lost 0 bases, with 20 bases spanning the gap. This CDR3 has 17 residues. The germline CDR1 and CDR2 sequences are SGHNT and YYREEE (reference sequence). The CDR3 region has the DNA TGTGCCAGCAATAAGGGCGGGGCAGCCGATAGCACAGATACGCAGTATTTT. This translates into CASNKGGAADSTDTQYF.

CDR3 region: CASRRTAGLAQETQYF. CDR3 in DNA: TGTGCCAGTAGGAGAACTGCGGGACTAGCCCAAGAGACCCAGTACTTC. The rearrangement links TRBV19 to TRBJ2-5; 9 bases line up with TRBD2. The ends lost 6 bases at V and 1 base at J; junction bases unmatched: 9. Per the germline V gene, CDR1 is LNHDA and CDR2 is SQIVND (reference sequence). The CDR3 consists of 16 residues.

The chain joins TRBV5-4 to TRBJ2-6; D is unresolved. The CDR3 is 15 amino acids. Germline CDR1 and CDR2: SGHNT and YYREEE (reference sequence). V lost 0 bases to trimming and J lost 0 bases, with 4 bases between them. CDR3 in DNA: TGTGCCAGCAGCTTGGTCAACTCTGGGGCCAACGTCCTGACTTTC. This codes for CASSLVNSGANVLTF.

The chain is built from TRBV7-3 and TRBJ1-2; D possibly corresponds to TRBD1 (5 bases). V lost 5 bases to trimming and J lost 4 bases, with 11 bases between them. In germline, CDR1 is SGHTA, CDR2 FQGTGA. CDR3 length: 13 amino acids. In nucleotides, the CDR3 is TGTGCCAGCAGCGGGAGGGACGGCTATGGCTACACCTTC. The encoded protein is CASSGRDGYGYTF.

This chain joins TRBV12-5 and TRBJ2-1; 12 nucleotides align to TRBD2. The CDR3 extends over 15 amino acids. Per the germline V gene, CDR1 is LGHNT and CDR2 is FRNRAP. With 7 bases clipped from V and 9 bases from J, the junction kept 10 bases outside the gene matches. The CDR3 reads CASATLAGGLGEQFF. As DNA, the CDR3 is TGTGCTAGTGCCACGCTAGCGGGGGGGCTGGGTGAGCAGTTCTTC.

V usage is TRBV5-8 and J usage is TRBJ1-2; TRBD1 aligns across 9 bases. Losses at the gene ends were 4 bases for V and 8 bases for J; bases not matched to a gene: 6. Germline CDR1 reads SGHTS; CDR2 reads YDEGEE. This CDR3 has 13 residues. The DNA for the CDR3 is TGTGCCAGCAGCCCTTGGACAGGGGAGGGCTACACCTTC. This sequence encodes CASSPWTGEGYTF.

The chain links TRBV28 to TRBJ1-6; D is ambiguous. The V gene lost 2 bases and the J gene lost 5 bases, with 7 bases spanning the gap. Per germline, CDR1 MDHEN and CDR2 SYDVKM. CDR3 length equals 14 residues. The chain's CDR3 is CASSLGRHNSPLHF. The CDR3 DNA is TGTGCCAGCAGTTTAGGACGGCATAATTCACCCCTCCACTTT.

The CDR3 is CASSQSASVSNQPQHF. As DNA, the CDR3 is TGTGCCAGCAGCCAATCCGCTTCAGTTAGCAATCAGCCCCAGCATTTT. The chain couples TRBV4-2 to TRBJ1-5; D is unclear. The CDR3 runs 16 residues. Germline lookup yields CDR1 LGHNA and CDR2 YNFKEQ. Trimming stripped 2 bases from V and 0 bases from J, with 11 bases between.

This rearrangement joins TRBV5-4 to TRBJ1-5, with D possibly matching TRBD1 (5 bases). The CDR3 is made up of 15 amino acids. Trimming left V 4 bases short and J 0 bases short, with 11 bases between. Germline assignment: CDR1 SGHNT and CDR2 YYREEE (reference sequence). The CDR3: CASSPGGDSNQPQHF. CDR3 nucleotides: TGTGCCAGCAGCCCGGGGGGAGATAGCAATCAGCCCCAGCATTTT.

CDR3 region: CASSEIVGQTYGYTF. CDR3 in DNA: TGTGCCAGCAGTGAAATAGTAGGACAGACATATGGCTACACCTTC. The chain employs TRBV6-1 and TRBJ1-2, with D possibly matching TRBD1 (6 bases). Germline values: CDR1 MNHNS, CDR2 SASEGT. Trimming took 2 bases from V and 5 from J, leaving 15 bases between them. The CDR3 runs 15 residues.

The chain links TRBV18 to TRBJ1-2; 9 bases are a match to TRBD1. From germline, CDR1 is KGHSH and CDR2 LQKENI. The V and J ends lost 3 bases and 2 bases, in that order; junction bases with no gene match: 10. The CDR3 sequence is 17 residues long. The CDR3 region has the DNA TGTGCCAGCTCACCCCCGGGCTTTACAGGGGGCAACTATGGCTACACCTTC. Translated, it gives CASSPPGFTGGNYGYTF.

The chain combines TRBV15 with TRBJ2-4; 10 bases match TRBD1. There are 14 residues in the CDR3. The germline CDR1 and CDR2 sequences are LNHNV and YYDKDF (reference sequence). V shed 0 bases, J shed 11 bases, and the junction held 4 bases outside the gene matches. Written as DNA, the CDR3 is TGTGCCACCAGCAGAGATTCGGGACAGGGGTTTCAGTACTTC. This translates into CATSRDSGQGFQYF.

The rearrangement joins TRBV5-5 to TRBJ2-2, with TRBD1 matching 9 bases. This CDR3 comprises 14 residues. With 4 bases clipped from V and 3 bases from J, the junction kept 1 base outside the gene matches. CDR1 SGHKS and CDR2 YYEKEE come from the germline V gene (reference sequence). The CDR3 DNA sequence: TGTGCCAGCAGCCGACAGGGGGACACCGGGGAGCTGTTTTTT. The encoded protein is CASSRQGDTGELFF.

The rearrangement uses TRBV14 and TRBJ2-5; D not resolved. The CDR3 covers 10 residues. The germline CDR1 and CDR2 sequences are SGHDN and FVKESK. V was trimmed by 0 bases and J by 7 bases, leaving 0 bases between them. In nucleotides, the CDR3 is TGTGCCAGCAGCCAAGAGACCCAGTACTTC. Translated, it gives CASSQETQYF.

The V gene is TRBV4-3, the J gene TRBJ2-3; D gene uncertain. This CDR3 region has 13 residues. CDR1 is LGHNA and CDR2 is YSLEER in the germline V gene. The V end lost 0 bases, the J end lost 5 bases, and 6 bases lay between the germline ends. In DNA, the CDR3 is TGCGCCAGCAGCCAAGAAAGGCAAGATACGCAGTATTTT. This gives the protein CASSQERQDTQYF.

The chain links TRBV6-1 to TRBJ2-5; no clear D gene. This CDR3 contains 11 residues. V was pared by 5 bases and J by 5 bases, with 6 bases between. The germline gives CDR1 MNHNS, CDR2 SASEGT. CDR3 DNA: TGTGCCAGCAGTATGATGGAGACCCAGTACTTC. It codes for CASSMMETQYF.

This chain connects TRBV5-6 to TRBJ2-6; D perhaps matches TRBD2 (5 bases). Trimming pared 0 bases from V and 1 base from J, leaving 8 bases between. In germline, CDR1 is SGHDT, CDR2 YYEEEE. The length of the CDR3 is 16 residues. In DNA form, the CDR3 reads TGTGCCAGCAGCTTGGGGCGGGTATCTGGGGCCAACGTCCTGACTTTC. This codes for CASSLGRVSGANVLTF.

The chain uses TRBV28 and TRBJ1-6; maybe TRBD1 (5 bases). V was cut by 3 bases and J by 6 bases, with 9 bases left in between. CDR3 size: 14 residues. Germline CDR1 is MDHEN and CDR2 is SYDVKM. The CDR3 protein is CASSLAGSNSPLHF. The CDR3 DNA reads TGTGCCAGCAGTTTGGCAGGGAGTAATTCACCCCTCCACTTT.

A single count supports this clone. The chain employs TRBV4-1 and TRBJ2-6, with D hard to call. The V end lost 4 bases, the J end lost 0 bases, and 13 bases lay between the germline ends. From germline, CDR1 is MGHRA and CDR2 YSYEKL. The CDR3 runs 17 residues. The CDR3 DNA reads TGCGCCAGCAGCCGAGGAGATACTTACTCTGGGGCCAACGTCCTGACTTTC. Its protein product is CASSRGDTYSGANVLTF.

V gene TRBV11-2 combines with J gene TRBJ2-7, with D perhaps assigned TRBD1 or TRBD2 (6 bases each). CDR1 and CDR2 from the germline V gene are SGHAT and FQNNGV. There are 14 residues in the CDR3. Trimming removed 4 bases from V and 7 bases from J, with 17 bases in between. The CDR3 here is CASSWGPGAEEQYF. Written as DNA, the CDR3 is TGTGCCAGCAGCTGGGGTCCGGGGGCGGAAGAGCAGTACTTC.

The chain recombines TRBV6-1 with TRBJ2-2, with 8 bases identical to TRBD2. The germline V gene encodes CDR1 MNHNS and CDR2 SASEGT. V lost 4 bases and J lost 4; bases outside the gene matches: 5. The CDR3 contains 15 residues. CDR3 sequence (DNA): TGTGCCAGCAGTGGGGGACTAGTGGGCACCGGGGAGCTGTTTTTT. Its translation: CASSGGLVGTGELFF.

V and J are TRBV9 and TRBJ2-2, with 8 bases identical to TRBD2. Germline V gene lookup returns CDR1 SGDLS and CDR2 YYNGEE. The junction had 6 bases not matched to a gene; V was cut back by 4 bases and J by 7 bases. The CDR3 is made up of 14 amino acids. Here the CDR3 reads CASSTRTSSGELFF. DNA of the CDR3: TGTGCCAGCAGCACCCGGACTAGCAGCGGGGAGCTGTTTTTT. Drawing the rest from reference TRBV9 and TRBJ2-2, the complete variable domain is DSGVTQTPKHLITATGQRVTLRCSPRSGDLSVYWYQQSLDQGLQFLIQYYNGEERAKGNILERFSAQQFPDLHSELNLSSLELGDSALYFCASSTRTSSGELFFGEGSRLTVL.

The CDR3 sequence is CASILTGVSNQPQHF. CDR3 nucleotide sequence: TGTGCCAGCATCTTAACAGGAGTTAGCAATCAGCCCCAGCATTTT. The rearrangement links TRBV25-1 to TRBJ1-5, with a weak D call TRBD1 (5 bases). CDR3 length: 15 amino acids. V was trimmed by 7 bases and J by 0 bases, leaving 13 bases between them. Germline V gene lookup returns CDR1 MGHDK and CDR2 SYGVNS. The full variable domain, completed using reference TRBV25-1 and TRBJ1-5, is EADIYQTPRYLVIGTGKKITLECSQTMGHDKMYWYQQDPGMELHLIHYSYGVNSTEKGDLSSESTVSRIRTEHFPLTLESARPSHTSQYLCASILTGVSNQPQHFGDGTRLSIL.

The V and J genes are TRBV4-1 and TRBJ1-1; D is unresolved. The CDR3 consists of 15 residues. The V gene's germline CDR1 is MGHRA and CDR2 YSYEKL. V lost 0 bases, J lost 1 base, and 9 bases lay in between. CDR3 amino acids: CASSQEHPTNTEAFF. The CDR3 region has the DNA TGCGCCAGCAGCCAAGAGCACCCGACGAACACTGAAGCTTTCTTT.

The V call is TRBV11-2, the J call TRBJ1-2, with TRBD1 matching over 8 bases. Trimming at V came to 5 bases and at J to 0 bases, leaving 11 bases not matched to a gene. The CDR3 runs to 17 residues. CDR1 is SGHAT and CDR2 is FQNNGV in the germline V gene. The CDR3 spells CASSLPGQVTANYGYTF. In DNA, the CDR3 is TGTGCCAGCAGCCTTCCGGGACAGGTGACGGCTAACTATGGCTACACCTTC. Looking up the rest from reference TRBV11-2 and TRBJ1-2 gives the full variable domain: EAGVAQSPRYKIIEKRQSVAFWCNPISGHATLYWYQQILGQGPKLLIQFQNNGVVDDSQLPKDRFSAERLKGVDSTLKIQPAKLEDSAVYLCASSLPGQVTANYGYTFGSGTRLTVV.

The genes are TRBV6-5 and TRBJ1-2; 10 nucleotides align to TRBD1. The CDR3 is 15 amino acids. V shed 2 bases, J shed 8 bases, and the junction held 8 bases outside the gene matches. Looked up from germline, CDR1 is MNHEY and CDR2 is SVGAGI. The CDR3 loop reads CASSYDPTGGFGYTF. CDR3 DNA sequence: TGTGCCAGCAGTTACGACCCGACAGGGGGCTTCGGCTACACCTTC.